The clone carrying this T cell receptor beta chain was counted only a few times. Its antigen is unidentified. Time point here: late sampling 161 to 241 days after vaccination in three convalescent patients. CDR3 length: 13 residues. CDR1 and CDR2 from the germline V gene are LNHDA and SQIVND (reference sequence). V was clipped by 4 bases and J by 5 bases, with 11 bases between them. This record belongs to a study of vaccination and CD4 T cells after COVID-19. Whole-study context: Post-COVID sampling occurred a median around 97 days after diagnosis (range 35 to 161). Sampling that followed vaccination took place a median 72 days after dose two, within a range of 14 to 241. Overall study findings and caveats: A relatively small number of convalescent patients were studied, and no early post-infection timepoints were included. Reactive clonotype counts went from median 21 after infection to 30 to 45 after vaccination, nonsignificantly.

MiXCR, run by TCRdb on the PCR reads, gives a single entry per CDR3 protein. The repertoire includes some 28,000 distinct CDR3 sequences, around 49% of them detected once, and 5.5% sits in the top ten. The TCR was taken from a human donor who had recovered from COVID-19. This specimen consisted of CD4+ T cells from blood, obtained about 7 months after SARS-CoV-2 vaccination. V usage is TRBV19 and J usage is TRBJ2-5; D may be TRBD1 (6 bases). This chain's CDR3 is CASSRGLGETQYF. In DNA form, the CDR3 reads TGTGCCAGTAGTAGGGGGCTTGGGGAGACCCAGTACTTC.